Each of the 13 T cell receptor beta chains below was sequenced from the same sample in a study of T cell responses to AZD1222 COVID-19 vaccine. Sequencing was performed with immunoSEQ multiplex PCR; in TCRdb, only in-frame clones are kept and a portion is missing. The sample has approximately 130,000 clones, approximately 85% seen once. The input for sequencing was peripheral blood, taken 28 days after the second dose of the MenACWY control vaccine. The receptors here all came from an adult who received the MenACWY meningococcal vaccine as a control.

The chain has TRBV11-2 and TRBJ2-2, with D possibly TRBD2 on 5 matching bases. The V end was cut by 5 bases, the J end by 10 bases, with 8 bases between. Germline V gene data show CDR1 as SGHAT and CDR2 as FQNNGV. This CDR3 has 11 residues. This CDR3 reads CASSAREELFF. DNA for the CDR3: TGTGCCAGCAGCGCTCGGGAGGAGCTGTTTTTT.

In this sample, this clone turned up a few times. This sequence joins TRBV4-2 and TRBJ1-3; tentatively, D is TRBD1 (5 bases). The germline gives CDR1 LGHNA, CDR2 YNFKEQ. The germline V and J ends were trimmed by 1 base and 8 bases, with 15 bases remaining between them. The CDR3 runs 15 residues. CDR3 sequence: CASSQGGQGEDTIYF. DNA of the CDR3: TGTGCCAGCAGCCAAGGTGGCCAGGGAGAAGACACCATATATTTT.

The CDR3: CASSQDRGYNEQFF. The CDR3 DNA follows: TGCGCCAGCAGCCAAGACAGGGGTTACAATGAGCAGTTCTTC. This chain links TRBV4-1 with TRBJ2-1; TRBD1 might be the D (6 bases). Germline lookup yields CDR1 MGHRA and CDR2 YSYEKL. The CDR3 extends over 14 amino acids. The V end lost 0 bases, the J end lost 4 bases, and 7 bases lay between the germline ends.

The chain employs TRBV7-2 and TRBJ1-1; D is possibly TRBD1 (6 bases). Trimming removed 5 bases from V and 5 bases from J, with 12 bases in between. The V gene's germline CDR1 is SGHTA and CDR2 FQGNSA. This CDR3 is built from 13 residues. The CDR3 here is CASSTNQGTEAFF. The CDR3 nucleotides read TGTGCCAGCAGCACCAATCAGGGGACTGAAGCTTTCTTT.

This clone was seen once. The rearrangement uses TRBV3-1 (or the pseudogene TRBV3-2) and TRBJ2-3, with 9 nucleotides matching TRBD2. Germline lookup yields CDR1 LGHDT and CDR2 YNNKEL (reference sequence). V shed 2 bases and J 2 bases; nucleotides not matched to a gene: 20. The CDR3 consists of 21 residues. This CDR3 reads CASSQRPGQWGGGRATDTQYF. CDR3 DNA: TGTGCCAGCAGCCAAAGACCCGGTCAATGGGGCGGCGGGAGGGCCACAGATACGCAGTATTTT.

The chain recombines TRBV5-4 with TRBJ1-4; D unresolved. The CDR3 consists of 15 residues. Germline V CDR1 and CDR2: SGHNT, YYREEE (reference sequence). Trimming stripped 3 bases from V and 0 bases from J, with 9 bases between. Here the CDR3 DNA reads TGTGCCAGCAGCTCGGCCCTCTCAACTAATGAAAAACTGTTTTTT. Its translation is CASSSALSTNEKLFF.

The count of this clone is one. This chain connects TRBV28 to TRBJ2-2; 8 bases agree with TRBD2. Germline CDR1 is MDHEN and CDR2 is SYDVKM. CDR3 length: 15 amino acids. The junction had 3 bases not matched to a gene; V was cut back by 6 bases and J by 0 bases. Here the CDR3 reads CASRRGAANTGELFF. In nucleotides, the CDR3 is TGTGCCAGCAGGCGGGGGGCAGCGAACACCGGGGAGCTGTTTTTT.

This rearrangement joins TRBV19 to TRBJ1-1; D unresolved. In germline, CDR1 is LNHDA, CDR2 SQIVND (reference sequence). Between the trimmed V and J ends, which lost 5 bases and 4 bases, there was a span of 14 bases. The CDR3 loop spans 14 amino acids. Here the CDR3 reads CASSAGLWGTEAFF. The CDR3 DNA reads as TGTGCCAGTAGTGCGGGTCTATGGGGCACTGAAGCTTTCTTT. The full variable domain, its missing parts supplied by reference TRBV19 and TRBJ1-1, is DGGITQSPKYLFRKEGQNVTLSCEQNLNHDAMYWYRQDPGQGLRLIYYSQIVNDFQKGDIAEGYSVSREKKESFPLTVTSAQKNPTAFYLCASSAGLWGTEAFFGQGTRLTVV.

The CDR3 DNA reads TGCGCCAGCAGCCAAGAAGCCCGACTGACAGTGGGGTCGCAGTATTTT. This codes for CASSQEARLTVGSQYF. This rearrangement joins TRBV4-1 to TRBJ2-3; possible D gene TRBD1, 5 bases. This CDR3 region has 16 residues. In germline, CDR1 is MGHRA, CDR2 YSYEKL. V lost 0 bases and J 10 bases, leaving 20 bases between the germline ends.

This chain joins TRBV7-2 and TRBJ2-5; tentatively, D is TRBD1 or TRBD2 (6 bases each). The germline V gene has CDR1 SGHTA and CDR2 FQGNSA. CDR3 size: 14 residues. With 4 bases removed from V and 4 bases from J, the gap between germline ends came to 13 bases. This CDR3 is CASSYQGGGETQYF. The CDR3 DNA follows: TGTGCCAGCAGCTACCAAGGGGGAGGAGAGACCCAGTACTTC.

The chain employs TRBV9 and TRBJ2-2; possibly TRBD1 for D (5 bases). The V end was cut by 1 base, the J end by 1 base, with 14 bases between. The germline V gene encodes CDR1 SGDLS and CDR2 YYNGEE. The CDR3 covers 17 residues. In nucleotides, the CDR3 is TGTGCCAGCAGCGTAAGAACAGGAGTCATGAACACCGGGGAGCTGTTTTTT. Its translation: CASSVRTGVMNTGELFF.

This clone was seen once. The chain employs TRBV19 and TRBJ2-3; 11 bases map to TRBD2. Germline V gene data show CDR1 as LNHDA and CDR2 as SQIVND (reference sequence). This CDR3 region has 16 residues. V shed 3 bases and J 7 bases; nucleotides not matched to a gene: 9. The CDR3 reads CASSIGTSGVRYTQYF. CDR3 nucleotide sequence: TGTGCCAGTAGTATCGGGACTAGCGGAGTAAGGTATACGCAGTATTTT. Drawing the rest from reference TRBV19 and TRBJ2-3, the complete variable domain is DGGITQSPKYLFRKEGQNVTLSCEQNLNHDAMYWYRQDPGQGLRLIYYSQIVNDFQKGDIAEGYSVSREKKESFPLTVTSAQKNPTAFYLCASSIGTSGVRYTQYFGPGTRLTVL.

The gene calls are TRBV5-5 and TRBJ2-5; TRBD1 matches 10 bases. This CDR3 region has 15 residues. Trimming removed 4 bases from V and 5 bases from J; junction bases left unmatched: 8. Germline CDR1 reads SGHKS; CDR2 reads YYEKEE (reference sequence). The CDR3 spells CASSRAGTGVETQYF. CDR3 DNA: TGTGCCAGCAGCCGGGCCGGGACAGGGGTTGAGACCCAGTACTTC.